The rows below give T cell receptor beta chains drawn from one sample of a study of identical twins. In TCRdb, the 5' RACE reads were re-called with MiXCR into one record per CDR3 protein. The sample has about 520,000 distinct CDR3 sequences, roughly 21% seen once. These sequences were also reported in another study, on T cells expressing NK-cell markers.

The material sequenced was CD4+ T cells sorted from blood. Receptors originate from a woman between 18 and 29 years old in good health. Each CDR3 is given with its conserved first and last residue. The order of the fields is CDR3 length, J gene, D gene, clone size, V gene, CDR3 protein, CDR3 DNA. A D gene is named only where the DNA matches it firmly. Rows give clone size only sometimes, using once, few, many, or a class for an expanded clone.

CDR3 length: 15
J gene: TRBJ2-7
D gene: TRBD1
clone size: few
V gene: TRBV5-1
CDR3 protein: CASSLATGQGHEQYF
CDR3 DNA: TGCGCCAGCAGCTTGGCGACGGGACAGGGCCACGAGCAGTACTTC

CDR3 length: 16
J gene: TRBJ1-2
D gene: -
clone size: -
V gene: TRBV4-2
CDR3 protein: CASSQGGGRSNYGYTF
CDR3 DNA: TGTGCCAGCAGCCAAGGTGGCGGCAGGAGCAACTATGGCTACACCTTC

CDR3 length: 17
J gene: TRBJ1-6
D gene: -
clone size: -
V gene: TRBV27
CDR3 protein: CASSLPPGGFYNSPLHF
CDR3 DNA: TGTGCCAGCAGCCTTCCCCCCGGGGGTTTCTATAATTCACCCCTCCACTTT

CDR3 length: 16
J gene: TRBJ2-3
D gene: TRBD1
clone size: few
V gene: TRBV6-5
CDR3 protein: CASSYTGTGYTDTQYF
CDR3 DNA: TGTGCCAGCAGTTACACAGGGACAGGTTACACAGATACGCAGTATTTT

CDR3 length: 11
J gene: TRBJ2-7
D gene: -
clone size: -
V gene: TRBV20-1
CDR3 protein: CSAGLSYEQYF
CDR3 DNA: TGCAGTGCCGGGCTCTCCTACGAGCAGTACTTC

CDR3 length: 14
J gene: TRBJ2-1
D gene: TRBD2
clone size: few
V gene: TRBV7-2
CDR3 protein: CASSFISGINEQFF
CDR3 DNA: TGTGCCAGCAGCTTCATTAGCGGGATAAACGAGCAGTTCTTC

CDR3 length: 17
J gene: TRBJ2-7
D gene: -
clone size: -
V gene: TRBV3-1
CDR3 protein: CASSQDRSWFADYEQYF
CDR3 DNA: TGTGCCAGCAGCCAAGATAGATCCTGGTTCGCAGACTACGAGCAGTACTTC

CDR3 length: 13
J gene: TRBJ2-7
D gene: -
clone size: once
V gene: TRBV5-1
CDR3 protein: CASSLSPNVEQYF
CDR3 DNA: TGCGCCAGCAGCTTGAGTCCGAATGTGGAGCAGTACTTC

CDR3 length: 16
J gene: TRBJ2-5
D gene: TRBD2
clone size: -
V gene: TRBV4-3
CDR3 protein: CASSPSLAGVRKTQYF
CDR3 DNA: TGCGCCAGCAGCCCAAGCTTAGCGGGAGTTAGAAAGACCCAGTACTTC

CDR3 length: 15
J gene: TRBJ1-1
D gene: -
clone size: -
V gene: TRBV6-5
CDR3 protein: CASSYGRTVNTEAFF
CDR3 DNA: TGTGCCAGCAGTTACGGCCGGACGGTGAACACTGAAGCTTTCTTT

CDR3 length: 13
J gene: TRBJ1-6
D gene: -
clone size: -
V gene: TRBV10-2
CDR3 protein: CASSESGGSPLHF
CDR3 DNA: TGCGCCAGCAGTGAGTCAGGGGGATCACCCCTCCACTTT

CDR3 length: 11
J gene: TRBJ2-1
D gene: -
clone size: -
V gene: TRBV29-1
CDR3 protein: CSVTSYGEQFF
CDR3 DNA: TGCAGCGTTACTAGTTACGGTGAGCAGTTCTTC

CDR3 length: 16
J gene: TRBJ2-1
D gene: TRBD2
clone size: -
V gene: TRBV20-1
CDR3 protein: CSARPPGLVSHNEQFF
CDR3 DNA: TGCAGTGCTAGACCCCCGGGACTAGTCTCGCACAATGAGCAGTTCTTC

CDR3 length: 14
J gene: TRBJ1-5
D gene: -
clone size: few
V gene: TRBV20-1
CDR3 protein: CSASRGYSNQPQHF
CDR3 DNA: TGCAGTGCTAGTCGGGGCTATAGCAATCAGCCCCAGCATTTT

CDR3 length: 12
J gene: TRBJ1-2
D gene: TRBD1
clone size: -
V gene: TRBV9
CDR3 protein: CASSAGGTGYTF
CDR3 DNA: TGTGCCAGCAGCGCAGGGGGTACTGGCTACACCTTC

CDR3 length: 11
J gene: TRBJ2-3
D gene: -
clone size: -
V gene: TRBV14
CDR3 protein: CASGWTDTQYF
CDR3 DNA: TGTGCCAGCGGGTGGACAGATACGCAGTATTTT

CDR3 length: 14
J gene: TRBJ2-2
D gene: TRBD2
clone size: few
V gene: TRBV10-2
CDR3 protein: CATGTSGMDGELFF
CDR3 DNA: TGCGCCACCGGGACTAGCGGGATGGACGGGGAGCTGTTTTTT

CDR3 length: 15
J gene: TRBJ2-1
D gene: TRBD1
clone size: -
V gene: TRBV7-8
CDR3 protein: CASSLLGQAYNEQFF
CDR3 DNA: TGTGCCAGCAGCCTTCTGGGACAGGCCTACAATGAGCAGTTCTTC

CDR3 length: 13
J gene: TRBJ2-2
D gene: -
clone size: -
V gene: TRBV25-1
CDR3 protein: CASSESSRGELFF
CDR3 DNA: TGTGCCAGCAGTGAATCTTCCAGGGGGGAGCTGTTTTTT

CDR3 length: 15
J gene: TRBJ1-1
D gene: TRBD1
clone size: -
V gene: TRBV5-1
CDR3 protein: CASSSGTGLNTEAFF
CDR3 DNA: TGCGCCAGCAGCTCGGGGACAGGTTTGAACACTGAAGCTTTCTTT

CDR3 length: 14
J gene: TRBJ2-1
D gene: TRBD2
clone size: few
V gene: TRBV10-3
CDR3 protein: CAISDPSGSNEQFF
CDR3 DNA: TGTGCCATCAGTGACCCCAGCGGGAGCAATGAGCAGTTCTTC

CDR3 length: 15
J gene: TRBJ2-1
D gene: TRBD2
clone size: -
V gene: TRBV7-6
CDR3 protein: CASSRTSGGSSEQFF
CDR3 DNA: TGTGCCAGCAGCCGGACTAGCGGGGGATCAAGTGAGCAGTTCTTC

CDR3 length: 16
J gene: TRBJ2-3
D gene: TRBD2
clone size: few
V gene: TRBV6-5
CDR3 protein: CASSYSPSGGANTQYF
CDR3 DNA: TGTGCCAGCAGTTACTCTCCTAGCGGGGGGGCAAATACGCAGTATTTT

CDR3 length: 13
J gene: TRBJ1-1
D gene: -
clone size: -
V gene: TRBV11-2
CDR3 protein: CASSLVGDLEAFF
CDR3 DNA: TGTGCCAGCAGCTTAGTCGGGGACCTCGAAGCTTTCTTT

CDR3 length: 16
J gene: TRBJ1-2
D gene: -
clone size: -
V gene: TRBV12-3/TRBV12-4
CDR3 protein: CASSFYPRGLGYGYTF
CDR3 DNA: TGTGCCAGCAGTTTCTACCCCCGGGGCCTGGGGTATGGCTACACCTTC

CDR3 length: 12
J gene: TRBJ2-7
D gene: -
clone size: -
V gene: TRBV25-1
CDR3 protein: CASSEWGDEQYF
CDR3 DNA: TGTGCCAGCAGTGAATGGGGGGACGAGCAGTACTTC

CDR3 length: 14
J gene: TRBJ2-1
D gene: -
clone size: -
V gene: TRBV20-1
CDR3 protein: CSASKRQSRNEQFF
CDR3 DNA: TGCAGTGCTAGTAAGCGGCAGTCTCGCAATGAGCAGTTCTTC

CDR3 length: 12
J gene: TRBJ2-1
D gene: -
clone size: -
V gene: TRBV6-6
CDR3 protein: CASAGGRNEQFF
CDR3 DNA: TGTGCCAGCGCCGGGGGTCGGAATGAGCAGTTCTTC

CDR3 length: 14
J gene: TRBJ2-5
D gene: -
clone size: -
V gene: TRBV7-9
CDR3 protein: CASSLTQSAETQYF
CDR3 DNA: TGTGCCAGCAGCTTGACTCAATCAGCAGAGACCCAGTACTTC

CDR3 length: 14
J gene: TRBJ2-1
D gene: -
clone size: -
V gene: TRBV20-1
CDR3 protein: CSASLGSSYNEQFF
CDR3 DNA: TGCAGTGCTAGTTTAGGGAGCTCCTACAATGAGCAGTTCTTC

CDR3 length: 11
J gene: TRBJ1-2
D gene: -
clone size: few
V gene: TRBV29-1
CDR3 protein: CSAVENYGYTF
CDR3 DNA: TGCAGCGCGGTGGAGAACTATGGCTACACCTTC

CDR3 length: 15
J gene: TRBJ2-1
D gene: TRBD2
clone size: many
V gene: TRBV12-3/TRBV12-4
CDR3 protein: CASTLAGGPYNEQFF
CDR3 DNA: TGTGCCAGCACCCTAGCGGGAGGGCCGTACAATGAGCAGTTCTTC

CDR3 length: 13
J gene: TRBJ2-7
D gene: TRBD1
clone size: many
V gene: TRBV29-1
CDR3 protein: CSVTGTGGYEQYF
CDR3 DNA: TGCAGCGTTACCGGGACAGGGGGCTACGAGCAGTACTTC

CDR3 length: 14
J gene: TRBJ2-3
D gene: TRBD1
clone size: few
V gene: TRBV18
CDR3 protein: CASSPGRGQDTQYF
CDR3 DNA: TGTGCCAGCTCACCAGGCAGGGGGCAGGATACGCAGTATTTT

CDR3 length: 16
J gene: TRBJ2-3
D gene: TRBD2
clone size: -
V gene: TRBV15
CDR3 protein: CATSRGRREGADTQYF
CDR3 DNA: TGTGCCACCAGCAGGGGTCGGCGGGAGGGAGCAGATACGCAGTATTTT

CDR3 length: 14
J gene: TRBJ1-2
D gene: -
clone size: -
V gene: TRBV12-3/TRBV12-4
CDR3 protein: CASSLRIRGYGYTF
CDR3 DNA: TGTGCCAGCAGTTTGCGAATTCGAGGTTATGGCTACACCTTC

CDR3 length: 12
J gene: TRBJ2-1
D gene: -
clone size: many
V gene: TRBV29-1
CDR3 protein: CSAGTSYNEQFF
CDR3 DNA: TGCAGCGCGGGGACCTCCTACAATGAGCAGTTCTTC

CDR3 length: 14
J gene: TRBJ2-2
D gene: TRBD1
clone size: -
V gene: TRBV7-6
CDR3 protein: CASSPSYRGGELFF
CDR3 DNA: TGTGCCAGCAGCCCCTCATACAGGGGCGGGGAGCTGTTTTTT

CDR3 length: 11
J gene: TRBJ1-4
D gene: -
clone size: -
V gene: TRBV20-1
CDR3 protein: CSAVNNEKLFF
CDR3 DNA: TGCAGTGCTGTAAATAATGAAAAACTGTTTTTT

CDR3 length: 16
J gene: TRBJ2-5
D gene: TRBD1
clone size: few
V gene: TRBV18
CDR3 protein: CASSPSRRDSQETQYF
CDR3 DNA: TGTGCCAGCTCACCTAGTCGACGGGACAGTCAAGAGACCCAGTACTTC

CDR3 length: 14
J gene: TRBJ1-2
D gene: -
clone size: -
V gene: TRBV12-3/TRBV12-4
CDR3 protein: CASSFEVANYGYTF
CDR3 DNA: TGTGCCAGCAGTTTTGAGGTTGCTAACTATGGCTACACCTTC

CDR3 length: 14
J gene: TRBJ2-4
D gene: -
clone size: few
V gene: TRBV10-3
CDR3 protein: CAISRETAKNIQYF
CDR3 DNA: TGTGCCATCAGCAGGGAGACGGCCAAAAACATTCAGTACTTC

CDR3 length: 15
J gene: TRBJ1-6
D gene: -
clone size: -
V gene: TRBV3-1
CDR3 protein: CASSQALPLSSPLHF
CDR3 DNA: TGTGCCAGCAGCCAAGCCCTTCCCTTGTCATCACCCCTCCACTTT

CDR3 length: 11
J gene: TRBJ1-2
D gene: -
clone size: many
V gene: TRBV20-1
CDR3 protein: CSARGDYGYTF
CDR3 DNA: TGCAGTGCTAGGGGGGACTATGGCTACACCTTC

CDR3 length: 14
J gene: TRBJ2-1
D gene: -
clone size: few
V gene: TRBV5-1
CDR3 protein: CASSLELAGNEQFF
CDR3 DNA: TGCGCCAGCAGCTTGGAACTAGCTGGCAATGAGCAGTTCTTC

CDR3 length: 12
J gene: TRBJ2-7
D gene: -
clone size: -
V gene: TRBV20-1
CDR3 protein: CSARDTRDEQYF
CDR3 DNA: TGCAGTGCTAGAGATACCCGCGACGAGCAGTACTTC

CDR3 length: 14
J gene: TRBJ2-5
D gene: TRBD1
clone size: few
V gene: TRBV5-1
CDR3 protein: CASSEGQGAETQYF
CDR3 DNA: TGCGCCAGCAGCGAAGGACAGGGGGCTGAGACCCAGTACTTC

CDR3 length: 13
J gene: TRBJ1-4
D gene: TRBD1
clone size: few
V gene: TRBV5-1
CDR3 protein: CASSYQGDGKLFF
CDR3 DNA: TGCGCCAGCAGCTACCAGGGGGACGGAAAACTGTTTTTT

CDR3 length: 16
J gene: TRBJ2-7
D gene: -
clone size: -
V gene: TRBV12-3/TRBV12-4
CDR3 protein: CASSPIPGTGPYEQYF
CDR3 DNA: TGTGCCAGCAGCCCAATCCCGGGGACGGGGCCTTACGAGCAGTACTTC

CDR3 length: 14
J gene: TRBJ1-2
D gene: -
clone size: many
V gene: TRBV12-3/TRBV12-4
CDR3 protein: CASSLRTANYGYTF
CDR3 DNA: TGTGCCAGCAGTTTGCGGACAGCCAACTATGGCTACACCTTC

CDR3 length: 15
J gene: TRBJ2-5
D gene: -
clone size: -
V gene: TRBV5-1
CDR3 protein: CASSLGRGTLETQYF
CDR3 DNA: TGCGCCAGCAGCTTGGGACGGGGGACCCTAGAGACCCAGTACTTC

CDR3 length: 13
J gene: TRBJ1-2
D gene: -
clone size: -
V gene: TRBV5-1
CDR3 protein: CASRLGTLYGYTF
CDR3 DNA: TGCGCCAGCCGTCTAGGGACGTTATATGGCTACACCTTC

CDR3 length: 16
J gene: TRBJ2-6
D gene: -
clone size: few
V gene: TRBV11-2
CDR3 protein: CASSLPRGWGANVLTF
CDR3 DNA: TGTGCCAGCAGCTTACCCAGGGGATGGGGGGCCAACGTCCTGACTTTC